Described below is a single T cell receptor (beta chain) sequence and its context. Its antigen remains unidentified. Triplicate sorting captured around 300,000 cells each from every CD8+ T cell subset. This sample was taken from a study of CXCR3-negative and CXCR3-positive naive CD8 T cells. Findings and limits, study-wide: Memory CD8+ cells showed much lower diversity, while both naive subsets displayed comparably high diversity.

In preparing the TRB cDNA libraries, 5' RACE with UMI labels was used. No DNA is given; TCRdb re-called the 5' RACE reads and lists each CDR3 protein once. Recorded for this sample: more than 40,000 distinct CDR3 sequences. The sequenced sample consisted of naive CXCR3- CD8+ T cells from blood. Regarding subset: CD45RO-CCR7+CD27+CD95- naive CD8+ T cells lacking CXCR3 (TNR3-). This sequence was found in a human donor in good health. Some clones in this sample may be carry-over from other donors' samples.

The CDR3 sequence is CSVVGTGTSGNTIYF. J is TRBJ1-3 and V is TRBV29-1; TCRdb selects TRBD1, and the lack of DNA leaves this call unchecked. Germline CDR1 and CDR2: SQVTM and ANQGSEA. The CDR3 is 15 residues long. Looking up the rest from reference TRBV29-1 and TRBJ1-3 gives the full variable domain: SAVISQKPSRDICQRGTSLTIQCQVDSQVTMMFWYRQQPGQSLTLIATANQGSEATYESGFVIDKFPISRPNLTFSTLTVSNMSPEDSSIYLCSVVGTGTSGNTIYFGEGSWLTVV.